This TCR beta chain was captured in a study of blood T cells in healthy people across ages. General observations from the study: Donor CMV status, an unknown factor, possibly confounded changes in expanded clonotypes. More naive CD4+ cells and higher diversity marked long-lived donors relative to aged donors.

Germline V gene lookup returns CDR1 MNHEY and CDR2 SVGEGT. V was trimmed by 2 bases and J by 4 bases, leaving 11 bases between them. The CDR3 sequence is 14 residues long. For every donor, a draw yielded approximately 9.8 milliliters of peripheral blood. The use of a sample-barcoded 5' primer and a J-beta primer mix characterized a second PCR of 7 to 11 cycles. Template switching added a 12-random-nucleotide identifier to every cDNA molecule. TCRdb redid the calling of the 5' RACE reads with MiXCR, one entry per CDR3 protein. In the table there are approximately 830,000 distinct CDR3 sequences, approximately 59% of which are singletons. There are a few counts of this clonotype. Its antigen is currently unknown.

This TCR derives from a man aged 30 to 45 in good health. This chain uses TRBV6-2 or TRBV6-3 with TRBJ2-5; tentative D call: TRBD2 (6 bases). Sample: blood. CDR3 nucleotides: TGTGCCAGCAGTTACCCCGATAGCGGAGAGACCCAGTACTTC. As protein: CASSYPDSGETQYF.